The sample holds many counts of the clone carrying this TCR beta chain. This entry comes from a study of early T cells in non-severe SARS-CoV-2 infection. Using its own MiXCR run on the 5' RACE reads, TCRdb lists one record per CDR3 protein. Of 74,000 or so distinct CDR3 sequences detected, 9.5% to 13% appear once; the ten largest clones hold 3.5% to 4%. The source of this sequence is an adult who was a healthcare worker with PCR-confirmed SARS-CoV-2 infection or an uninfected control (not recorded which). Material: whole blood.

Here the CDR3 DNA reads TGTGCCAGCAGCTTAAGGACGGCTAGCGGGAGGCAGACCCAGTACTTC. Translating it yields CASSLRTASGRQTQYF. This sequence joins TRBV7-8 and TRBJ2-5; 11 bases line up with TRBD2. This CDR3 comprises 16 residues. Trimming took 2 bases from V and 6 from J; bases not matched to a gene: 8. Germline V gene data show CDR1 as SGHVS and CDR2 as FQNEAQ.